This TCR beta chain was recorded in a study of T cells expressing NK-cell markers (dated by TCRdb to 2019 to 2021). Concerning the study at large: Three sorted T-cell subsets (CD3+CD56+NKG2C+, CD3+CD56+NKG2C- and CD3+CD56-NKG2C+) from under ten donors had their TCR beta-chain repertoires profiled. Among the eight sequenced donors, seven were HCMV-seropositive and one was HCMV-seronegative. The study sequenced eight donors, all healthy volunteers chosen at random: three men and five women. Libraries were sequenced as 2 x 150 bp reads on Illumina HiSeq 2000/2500, MiSeq or NextSeq.

Turning to this clonotype: It has no known antigen specificity.

HCMV serostatus was determined by detecting HCMV-specific IgG in serum with a commercial ELISA kit. Peripheral blood mononuclear cells were isolated from blood by Ficoll density gradient centrifugation. Instrument used: Illumina HiSeq 2000. The TCR beta cDNA libraries were made using 5'RACE template switching, a step that added both a universal primer site and unique molecular identifiers. Priming for cDNA synthesis came from the TCR beta constant segment, and two successive PCR amplification steps followed. The paper's data handling went like this. MIGEC handled demultiplexing of the reads and grouping by UMI, while MiTCR was used to assemble and quantify clonotypes. To exclude erroneous sequences, any TCR cDNA sequence not supported by at least two reads was discarded. Downstream repertoire analysis used the tcR package, and clonotypes were matched across fractions by CDR3 nucleotide sequence plus V segment. VDJmatch was used to annotate antigen specificity against VDJdb, with one amino acid substitution in CDR3 permitted. Each entry corresponds to one CDR3 protein sequence from reads that TCRdb reprocessed, and DNA is not given. Clone size and V and J calls follow TCRdb, not the original study. The table kept for this sample lists 400,000 or so distinct CDR3 sequences. The ten largest make up around a tenth of the sample.

Spanning cysteine to phenylalanine, the CDR3 consists of 12 amino acids. The record lacks a DNA sequence. CDR1 and CDR2 (GTSNPN, SVGIG) derive from the germline V gene (reference sequence). What the research found in general, with its limitations: For more than 5 donors, the dominant CD3+CD56+NKG2C+ clonotypes were among the top 10 CD8+ clonotypes and accounted for about 1.0-7.0% of CD8+ T cells. Whether the expanded NKG2C-expressing T cell clones were specific for HCMV antigens remained unclear. Those dominant clonotypes were again the most abundant among CD3+CD56-NKG2C+ cells in a handful of donors, at about 28.3-65%.

The sample was blood T cells: a sorted CD56 or NKG2C T cell subset, CD4+ or CD8+ T cells, or bulk PBMC T cells (not recorded which). The origin of this receptor is a woman aged 50 to 60 in good health. Donor details come from another sample of the same person, matched by shared clones. Here the chain combines TRBV30 and TRBJ1-6. The CDR3 loop reads CAWSPTEGILHF.